What follows are 15 T cell receptor beta chains derived from one specimen sequenced in a study of sequential checkpoint blockade in melanoma (dated by TCRdb to between 2017 and 2020). Read against the paper, the sample's treatment or condition label means: randomized to nivolumab then ipilimumab (arm A) or the reverse (arm B). The method was the immunoSEQ multiplex PCR assay. What TCRdb holds here is the immuneACCESS table cut down to in-frame rearrangements. Part of the clones is not present; checked against another copy, under half of the missing clones reflect an unresolved V gene, and the others are unexplained. In this sample the table shows about 15,000 clones, under 85% of which occur a single time. Over 25% of the sample is taken by the ten largest. The starting material was CD8+ T cells sorted from blood (inferred from file names), obtained from a patient given nivolumab and ipilimumab in sequence. The receptors shown here come from a human donor with melanoma.

The rearrangement links TRBV27 to TRBJ2-1; the match to TRBD2 covers 11 bases. The length of the CDR3 is 16 residues. V lost 3 bases to trimming and J lost 6 bases; unmatched junction nucleotides: 7. Per germline, CDR1 MNHEY and CDR2 SMNVEV (reference sequence). CDR3 sequence: CASSFQGLAGPNEQFF. CDR3 DNA: TGTGCCAGCAGTTTCCAAGGACTAGCGGGTCCCAATGAGCAGTTCTTC.

The rearrangement joins TRBV4-2 to TRBJ1-3; the match to TRBD1 covers 8 bases. The CDR3 covers 16 residues. V was clipped by 4 bases and J by 0 bases; unmatched bases: 5. Germline CDR1 and CDR2: LGHNA and YNFKEQ. CDR3 DNA: TGTGCCAGCAGCCCATGGACAGGGAGCTCTGGAAACACCATATATTTT. This encodes CASSPWTGSSGNTIYF.

This clone was observed a few times. The J gene is TRBJ2-1, the V gene TRBV29-1; 11 nucleotides align to TRBD2. The CDR3 has 17 amino acids. With V trimmed by 4 bases and J by 0 bases, 8 bases remained unmatched. Germline CDR1 reads SQVTM; CDR2 reads ANQGSEA. The CDR3 region has the DNA TGCAGCGTTGGCGGGACTAGCGGATCTAGCTCCTACAATGAGCAGTTCTTC. This codes for CSVGGTSGSSSYNEQFF.

In DNA form, the CDR3 reads TGTGCCAGCGGACAAACTACCGGCGGCGAGACCCAGTACTTC. This translates into CASGQTTGGETQYF. The chain uses TRBV27 and TRBJ2-5; D might be TRBD1 (5 bases). CDR1 and CDR2 from the germline V gene are MNHEY and SMNVEV (reference sequence). Trimming left V 8 bases short and J 5 bases short, with 18 bases between. The CDR3 runs 14 residues.

This rearrangement joins TRBV7-9 to TRBJ1-5; TRBD1 aligns across 7 bases. This CDR3 spans 15 amino acids. CDR1 and CDR2 from the germline V gene are SEHNR and FQNEAQ (reference sequence). V lost 1 base and J lost 4; bases outside the gene matches: 4. The CDR3 loop reads CASSLGGTVNQPQHF. The CDR3 DNA follows: TGTGCCAGCAGCTTAGGAGGGACAGTTAATCAGCCCCAGCATTTT. The full variable domain, rest sourced from reference TRBV7-9 and TRBJ1-5, is DTGVSQNPRHKITKRGQNVTFRCDPISEHNRLYWYRQTLGQGPEFLTYFQNEAQLEKSRLLSDRFSAERPKGSFSTLEIQRTEQGDSAMYLCASSLGGTVNQPQHFGDGTRLSIL.

V and J are TRBV9 and TRBJ2-7; TRBD2 agrees at 11 bases. There are 15 residues in the CDR3. Germline trimming cut 4 bases from V and 4 bases from J; bases unmatched to any gene: 7. From germline, CDR1 is SGDLS and CDR2 YYNGEE. CDR3 protein: CASSPTSGSLYEQYF. The CDR3 nucleotides read TGTGCCAGCAGCCCAACTAGCGGGAGTCTATACGAGCAGTACTTC.

The chain joins TRBV5-1 to TRBJ1-2, with D unresolved. There are 14 residues in the CDR3. V dropped 0 bases and J dropped 4 bases, with 10 bases sitting between them. CDR1 SGHRS and CDR2 YFSETQ come from the germline V gene. CDR3 sequence reads: CASSLDSSPYGYTF. CDR3 bases: TGCGCCAGCAGCTTGGACAGTTCACCCTATGGCTACACCTTC.

Comments on this clone: A junction end diverges from the germline sequence, so it may reflect a read error. This chain connects TRBV27 to TRBJ2-7, with 11 bases identical to TRBD2. The CDR3 is made up of 13 amino acids. Germline CDR1 is MNHEY and CDR2 is SMNVEV (reference sequence). The CDR3 nucleotides read TGTGCCAGCAGTTTGACTAGCGGGAACCCAAGGCACTTC. Translating gives CASSLTSGNPRHF.

The gene calls are TRBV5-1 and TRBJ2-1; 10 nucleotides agree with TRBD2. This CDR3 is 20 amino acids long. J lost 8 bases, V lost 0 bases, and 20 bases had no gene match. CDR1 is SGHRS, CDR2 YFSETQ, per germline. CDR3 loop: CASSLVASGRTNLLGDEQFF. The CDR3 nucleotides read TGCGCCAGCAGCTTGGTTGCTAGCGGGAGAACAAATCTTTTGGGGGATGAGCAGTTCTTC.

The rearrangement links TRBV6-1 to TRBJ1-6, with 7 bases matching TRBD1. J lost 7 bases, V lost 6 bases, and 3 bases had no gene match. Germline V gene sequence: CDR1 MNHNS, CDR2 SASEGT. This CDR3 comprises 13 residues. The DNA of the CDR3 is TGTGCCAGCAGCGACAGGGCAAATTCACCCCTCCACTTT. Translation gives CASSDRANSPLHF.

The chain has TRBV2 and TRBJ1-2; D is undetermined. CDR3 length: 13 residues. The V gene's germline CDR1 is SNHLY and CDR2 FYNNEI. V gave up 1 base and J gave up 8 bases, with 11 bases separating them. CDR3 coding DNA: TGTGCCAGCAGTGAAGGTGAATTCGCGGGCTACACCTTC. Translation: CASSEGEFAGYTF.

This chain links TRBV27 with TRBJ2-1; 7 bases map to TRBD2. The germline V gene has CDR1 MNHEY and CDR2 SMNVEV (reference sequence). The CDR3 spans 16 residues. With V trimmed by 5 bases and J by 0 bases, 7 bases remained unmatched. In DNA form, the CDR3 reads TGTGCCAGCAGTGCATCTAGCGGTAGCTCCTACAATGAGCAGTTCTTC. Its translation: CASSASSGSSYNEQFF.

The V gene is TRBV4-3, the J gene TRBJ2-7; D remains ambiguous. Trimming left V 0 bases short and J 6 bases short, with 15 bases between. Per germline, CDR1 LGHNA and CDR2 YSLEER. CDR3 length: 15 residues. Written as DNA, the CDR3 is TGCGCCAGCAGCCAAGAGACTTTCAACGATGGCGAGCAGTACTTC. This codes for CASSQETFNDGEQYF.

The rearrangement uses TRBV27 and TRBJ2-2; 9 bases line up with TRBD2. CDR1 is MNHEY and CDR2 is SMNVEV in the germline V gene (reference sequence). The CDR3 has 14 amino acids. Germline trimming cut 5 bases from V and 7 bases from J; bases unmatched to any gene: 5. The CDR3 DNA sequence: TGTGCCAGCAGTGCGGGGGGGGCTGGCGGGGAGCTGTTTTTT. Translation gives CASSAGGAGGELFF.

The chain couples TRBV19 to TRBJ2-1; TRBD1 is a possible D gene (6 bases). Trimming removed 6 bases at V and 0 bases at J, with 6 bases between. The CDR3 consists of 13 residues. The germline V gene has CDR1 LNHDA and CDR2 SQIVND (reference sequence). The CDR3 region has the DNA TGTGCCAGTAGAGGGGGCTCCTACAATGAGCAGTTCTTC. As protein: CASRGGSYNEQFF.